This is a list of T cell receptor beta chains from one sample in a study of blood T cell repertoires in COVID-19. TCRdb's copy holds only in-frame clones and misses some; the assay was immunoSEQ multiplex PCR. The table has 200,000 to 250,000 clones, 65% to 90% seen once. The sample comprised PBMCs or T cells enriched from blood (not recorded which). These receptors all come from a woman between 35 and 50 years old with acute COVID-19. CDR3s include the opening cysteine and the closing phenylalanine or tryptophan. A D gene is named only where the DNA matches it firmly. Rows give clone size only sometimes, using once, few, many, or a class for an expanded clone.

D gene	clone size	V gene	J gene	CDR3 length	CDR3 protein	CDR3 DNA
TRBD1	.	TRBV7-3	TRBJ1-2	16	CASSLLQGAKVYGYTF	TGTGCCAGCAGCTTACTCCAGGGGGCAAAGGTGTACGGCTACACCTTC
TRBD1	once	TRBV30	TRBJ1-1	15	CAWSVLGRGDTEAFF	TGTGCCTGGAGTGTATTGGGCAGGGGGGACACTGAAGCTTTCTTT
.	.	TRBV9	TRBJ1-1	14	CASSSRAVNTEAFF	TGTGCCAGCAGTTCGCGGGCGGTGAACACTGAAGCTTTCTTT
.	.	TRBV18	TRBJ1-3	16	CASSYGSSPSGNTIYF	TGTGCCAGCTCATACGGGTCCTCCCCGAGTGGAAACACCATATATTTT
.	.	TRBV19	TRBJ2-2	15	CASSQGPTITGELFF	TGTGCCAGTAGCCAGGGCCCCACCATCACCGGGGAGCTGTTTTTT
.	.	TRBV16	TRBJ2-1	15	CASSQSITYTSGQFF	TGTGCCAGCAGCCAATCAATTACCTACACTTCAGGGCAGTTCTTC
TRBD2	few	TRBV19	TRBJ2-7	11	CASMGGEEQYF	TGTGCCAGTATGGGAGGGGAGGAGCAGTACTTC
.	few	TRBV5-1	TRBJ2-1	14	CASSSADTYNEQFF	TGCGCCAGCAGCTCTGCAGATACCTACAATGAGCAGTTCTTC
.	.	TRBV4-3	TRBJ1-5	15	CASSQTFGGNQPQHF	TGCGCCAGCAGCCAAACTTTCGGAGGCAATCAGCCCCAGCATTTT
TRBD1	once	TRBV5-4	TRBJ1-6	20	CASSFWYLVSGQLYNSPLHF	TGTGCCAGCAGCTTTTGGTATTTGGTGTCGGGACAGCTTTATAATTCACCCCTCCACTTT
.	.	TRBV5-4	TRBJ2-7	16	CASSLMPGTSWYEQYF	TGTGCCAGCAGCTTGATGCCCGGGACAAGTTGGTACGAGCAGTACTTC
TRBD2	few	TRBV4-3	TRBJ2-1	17	CASSRAVTSGGALEQFF	TGCGCCAGCAGCCGGGCAGTAACTAGCGGGGGTGCCCTAGAGCAGTTCTTC
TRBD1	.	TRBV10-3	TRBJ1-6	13	CATRDREDSPLHF	TGTGCCACCCGGGACAGGGAGGATTCACCCCTCCACTTT
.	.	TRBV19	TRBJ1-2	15	CASSPYPGTNYGYTF	TGTGCCAGTAGCCCTTATCCGGGGACTAACTATGGCTACACCTTC
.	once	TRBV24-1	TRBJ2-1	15	CATSFGDGGYNEQFF	TGTGCCACCTCGTTCGGGGACGGGGGCTACAATGAGCAGTTCTTC
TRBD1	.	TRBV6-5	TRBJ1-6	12	CASRQGFSPLHF	TGTGCCAGCAGACAGGGGTTTTCACCCCTCCACTTT
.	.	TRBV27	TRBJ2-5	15	CASSLESPPVWTQYF	TGTGCCAGCAGTTTAGAGAGTCCCCCTGTGTGGACCCAGTACTTC
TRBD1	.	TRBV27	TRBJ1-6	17	CASSPAKAGQSNSPLHF	TGTGCCAGCAGCCCAGCAAAGGCGGGACAGTCTAATTCACCCCTCCACTTT
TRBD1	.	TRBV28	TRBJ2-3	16	CASSPRGGWSADTQYF	TGTGCCAGCAGCCCGAGAGGGGGCTGGAGCGCAGATACGCAGTATTTT
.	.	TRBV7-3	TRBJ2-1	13	CASTLGRGNEQFF	TGTGCCAGCACCCTGGGGAGGGGGAATGAGCAGTTCTTC
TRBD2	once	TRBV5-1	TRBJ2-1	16	CASSLSGTSALNEQFF	TGCGCCAGCAGCCTATCCGGGACTAGCGCCCTAAATGAGCAGTTCTTC
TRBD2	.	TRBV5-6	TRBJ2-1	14	CASTGGSVYNEQFF	TGTGCCAGCACCGGCGGGAGCGTCTACAATGAGCAGTTCTTC
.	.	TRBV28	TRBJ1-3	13	CASSRISGNTIYF	TGTGCCAGCAGCAGGATTTCTGGAAACACCATATATTTT
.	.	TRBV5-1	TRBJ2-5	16	CASSLESGYLQETQYF	TGCGCCAGCAGCTTGGAATCAGGTTACTTGCAAGAGACCCAGTACTTC
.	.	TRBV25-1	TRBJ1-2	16	CASSESNREPFVGYTF	TGTGCCAGCAGTGAATCCAACAGGGAGCCTTTCGTTGGCTACACCTTC
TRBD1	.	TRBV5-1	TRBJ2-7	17	CASSPARWTGNTYEQYF	TGCGCCAGCAGCCCGGCCCGGTGGACAGGGAATACCTACGAGCAGTACTTC
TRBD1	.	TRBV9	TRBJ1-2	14	CASSERDSFYGYTF	TGTGCCAGCAGCGAAAGGGACAGCTTCTATGGCTACACCTTC
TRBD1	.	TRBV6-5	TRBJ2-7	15	CASSYGGDRAREQYF	TGTGCCAGCAGTTACGGGGGCGACAGGGCGAGGGAGCAGTACTTC
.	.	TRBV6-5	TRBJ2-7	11	CASSLTYEQYF	TGTGCCAGCAGTCTAACCTACGAGCAGTACTTC
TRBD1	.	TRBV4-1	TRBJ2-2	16	CASSQQQGPNTGELFF	TGCGCCAGCAGCCAACAACAGGGGCCGAACACCGGGGAGCTGTTTTTT
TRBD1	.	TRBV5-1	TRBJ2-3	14	CASSPDRVADTQYF	TGCGCCAGCAGCCCGGACAGGGTCGCGGATACGCAGTATTTT
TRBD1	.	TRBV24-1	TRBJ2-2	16	CATSETGTANTGELFF	TGTGCCACCAGTGAGACCGGGACAGCCAACACCGGGGAGCTGTTTTTT
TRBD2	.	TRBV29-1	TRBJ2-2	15	CRVVRGGRGAGELFF	TGCCGCGTTGTGCGGGGCGGGCGGGGGGCCGGGGAGCTGTTTTTT
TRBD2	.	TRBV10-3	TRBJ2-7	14	CAIRSLAGGYEQYF	TGTGCCATCAGGAGCCTAGCGGGAGGATACGAGCAGTACTTC
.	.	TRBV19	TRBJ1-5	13	CASRREAHQPQHF	TGTGCCAGTAGGAGGGAGGCCCATCAGCCCCAGCATTTT
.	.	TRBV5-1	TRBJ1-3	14	CASSERGSGNTIYF	TGCGCCAGCAGCGAAAGAGGATCTGGAAACACCATATATTTT
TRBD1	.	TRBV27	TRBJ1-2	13	CASSQQGAVGYTF	TGTGCCAGCAGTCAACAGGGGGCGGTGGGCTACACCTTC
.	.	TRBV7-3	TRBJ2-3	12	CASSLYGDTQYF	TGTGCCAGCAGCTTATACGGAGATACGCAGTATTTT
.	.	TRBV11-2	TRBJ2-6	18	CASSSLRGLPSGANVLTF	TGTGCCAGCAGCTCCCTTAGAGGCCTGCCCTCTGGGGCCAACGTCCTGACTTTC
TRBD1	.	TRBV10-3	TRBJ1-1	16	CAISSTGGGLNTEAFF	TGTGCCATCAGTAGCACAGGGGGGGGATTGAACACTGAAGCTTTCTTT
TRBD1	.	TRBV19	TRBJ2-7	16	CASSIEGQGSTYEQYF	TGTGCCAGTAGTATAGAAGGACAGGGTAGTACCTACGAGCAGTACTTC
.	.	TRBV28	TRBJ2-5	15	CASSLVAGRSETQYF	TGTGCCAGCAGTTTGGTTGCAGGGAGGTCGGAGACCCAGTACTTC
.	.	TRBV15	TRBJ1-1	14	CATSRDLQQGEAFF	TGTGCCACCAGCAGAGATCTCCAGCAGGGTGAAGCTTTCTTT
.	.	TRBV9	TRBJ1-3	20	CASSDRWREGSPISGNTIYF	TGTGCCAGCAGCGATAGATGGAGGGAAGGTTCGCCGATCTCTGGAAACACCATATATTTT
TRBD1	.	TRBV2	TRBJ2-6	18	CASSAGQGLSSGANVLTF	TGTGCCAGCAGTGCGGGACAGGGCCTGAGCTCTGGGGCCAACGTCCTGACTTTC
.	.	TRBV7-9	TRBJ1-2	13	CASSLDSGYGYTF	TGTGCCAGCAGCTTGGACTCTGGCTATGGCTACACCTTC
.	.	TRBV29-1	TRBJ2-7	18	CSVETIPFGEGLSYEQYF	TGCAGCGTTGAAACCATTCCCTTCGGTGAGGGCCTCTCCTACGAGCAGTACTTC
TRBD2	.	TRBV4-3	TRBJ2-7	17	CASSQEASGAYSYEQYF	TGCGCCAGCAGCCAAGAAGCTAGCGGGGCTTACTCCTACGAGCAGTACTTC
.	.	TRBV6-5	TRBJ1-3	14	CASGGVRSGNTIYF	TGTGCCAGCGGAGGGGTCCGCTCTGGAAACACCATATATTTT
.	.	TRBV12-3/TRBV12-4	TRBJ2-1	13	CASRPGGSNEQFF	TGTGCCAGCAGACCTGGAGGGAGCAATGAGCAGTTCTTC
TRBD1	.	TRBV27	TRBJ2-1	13	CASSGTGRMKQFF	TGTGCCAGCAGTGGGACAGGACGAATGAAGCAGTTCTTC
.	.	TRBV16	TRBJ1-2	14	CASSQNSAQDGYTF	TGTGCCAGCAGCCAAAACTCAGCCCAGGATGGCTACACCTTC
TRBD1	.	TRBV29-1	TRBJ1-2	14	CSVLLPTGTYGYTF	TGCAGCGTCTTACTCCCGACAGGGACTTATGGCTACACCTTC
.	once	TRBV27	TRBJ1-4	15	CASSSSAGPNEKLFF	TGTGCCAGCAGTTCTTCAGCGGGTCCAAATGAAAAACTGTTTTTT
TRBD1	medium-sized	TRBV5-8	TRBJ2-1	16	CASSYRTGSTYNEQFF	TGTGCCAGCAGCTACCGGACAGGGAGTACCTACAATGAGCAGTTCTTC
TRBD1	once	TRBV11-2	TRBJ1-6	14	CASKQGVHNSPLHF	TGTGCCAGCAAACAGGGGGTCCACAATTCACCCCTCCACTTT
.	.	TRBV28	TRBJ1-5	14	CASSFGQTSQPQHF	TGTGCCAGCAGTTTCGGACAGACAAGCCAGCCCCAGCATTTT
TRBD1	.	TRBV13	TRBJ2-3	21	CASSASRQGATGTRRTDTQYF	TGTGCCAGCAGCGCATCCAGACAGGGGGCAACCGGGACTCGACGCACAGATACGCAGTATTTT
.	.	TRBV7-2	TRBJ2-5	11	CASSFQRAQYF	TGTGCCAGCAGCTTCCAGAGGGCCCAGTACTTC